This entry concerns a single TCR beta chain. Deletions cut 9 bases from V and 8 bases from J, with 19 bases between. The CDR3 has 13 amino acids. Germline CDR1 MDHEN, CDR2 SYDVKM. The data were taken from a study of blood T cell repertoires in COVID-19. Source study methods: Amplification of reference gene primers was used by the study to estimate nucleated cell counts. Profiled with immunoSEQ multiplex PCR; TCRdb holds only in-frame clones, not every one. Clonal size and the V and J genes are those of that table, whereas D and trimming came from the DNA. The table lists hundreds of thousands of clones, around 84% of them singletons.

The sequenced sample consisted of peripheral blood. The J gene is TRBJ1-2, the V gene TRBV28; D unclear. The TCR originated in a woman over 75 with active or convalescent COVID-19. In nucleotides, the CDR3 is TGTGCCAGTAGAAACCCAGTCTCGGGGGGCTACACCTTC. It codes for CASRNPVSGGYTF.